This TCR beta chain was identified in a study of blood T cells in healthy people across ages (dated by TCRdb to about 2015). Regarding the study in general: Template switching captured roughly one uniquely barcoded TCR beta cDNA molecule per two T cells in model experiments. Four age groups were formed from the donors: young (average about 17 years), middle-aged (roughly 38), aged (over 55) and long-lived (approximately 78). Age-related changes in TCR beta repertoire diversity were measured in the study by deep sequencing normalized with unique cDNA molecular identifiers. The study analyzed two additional independent replicas of 1 million unique cDNA reads from the same blood draw for two donors, one aged 18 to 30 and one aged 80 or older. To avoid experimental bias, donors of different ages were randomly spread across the sequencing lanes. Summary of the overall study and its limitations: As age increased, observed TCR beta diversity per million T cells dropped in a roughly linear way, and a significant reduction was already evident by age 40. The long-lived group showed more naive CD4+ T cells, fewer expanded clones and increased TCR diversity than the aged group, suggesting age selection. The CMV infection status of donors was not known, potentially confounding age-related changes in expanded clonotypes. A strong correlation was found between observed TCR beta diversity and the percentage of naive T cells measured by flow cytometry. Estimates of total diversity based on one million sequenced T cells were considered lower bounds and underestimates. Bulk unsorted PBMC profiling prevented conclusive comparison of naive and antigen-experienced compartments.

The library came from 5' RACE. These reads were obtained on an Illumina HiSeq 2500. A second 7 to 11 cycle PCR used a sample-barcoded 5' primer and a J-beta primer mix. Each TCR beta cDNA molecule received a unique molecular identifier from a template-switch 5' adaptor carrying 12 random nucleotides. Each sample yielded at least 3 million CDR3-containing paired-end reads. First-strand cDNA was synthesized from all RNA with the Mint cDNA synthesis kit, primed by a TRBC-specific oligonucleotide. All cDNA was treated with uracil-DNA glycosylase and then went through a first 18-cycle PCR with the universal primers M1SS and BC2_uni_R. The original pipeline was this. For normalization, 1 million high-quality reads, each with a distinct molecular identifier, were randomly selected from each sample. Reads with shared molecular identifiers were discarded instead of being binned into consensus sequences. MiTCR, with a Q25 quality threshold and the strictest error-elimination algorithm, was used for CDR3 identification, clonotype clustering and error correction. A nonparametric unseen species model with Euler transformation was used to estimate lower-bound total TCR beta diversity. TCRdb handled the public reads itself, with Q25 trimming in fastp and clone calling in MiXCR, and kept productive beta chains. Rows with a matching CDR3 protein are joined into one entry that keeps the most common DNA and genes. TCRdb, rather than the study authors, made the V and J calls. A total of 1.5 million to 2 million distinct CDR3 sequences appear in this sample, about 30% of them only once. Of the sample, roughly 8% falls within the top ten clones.

In the case of this clonotype: Its antigen is not yet known. No much larger clone exists at a distance of one base, and base qualities are not known.

The 40 or so donors, aged roughly 6 to 90 years, were systemically healthy Caucasian individuals from Russia. About 9.8 milliliters of peripheral blood were drawn from each donor into EDTA-treated Vacutainer tubes. Ficoll-Paque density-gradient centrifugation was used to isolate PBMCs, with at least 6 million per sample. Trizol reagent was used to extract total RNA from PBMCs, with at least 5 micrograms per sample. Naive CD45RAhigh/CD27high T cell percentages were measured by flow cytometry on a PBMC aliquot from every donor. What was sequenced was blood. The clonotype was recovered from a woman aged 25 to 39 in good health.

The CDR3 corresponds to CASRASSAGELFF. The bases are TGTGCCAGCAGGGCAAGCAGTGCCGGGGAGCTGTTTTTT. Recombination linked TRBV6-1 to TRBJ2-2; no D segment can be confidently identified. V loses 6 bases of germline sequence and J loses 6 bases, and the interval between the two ends is 11 bases. Looking up the germline V gene yields CDR1 MNHNS and CDR2 SASEGT. The cysteine opens and the phenylalanine closes a CDR3 of 13 amino acids. The entry retains the CDR3 DNA only, 39 bases that are in frame from base 1.